The 29 T cell receptor beta chains listed next were all sequenced from one sample in a study of T cells in tumors after PD-1 blockade. Profiling relied on immunoSEQ multiplex PCR, and the TCRdb table lists in-frame clones only, not all of them. This table has some 25,000 clones, about 84% appearing once. Sequencing was performed on PBMCs, taken after anti-PD-1 treatment. The receptors here all came from a human donor with basal cell carcinoma.

The V gene is TRBV5-1, the J gene TRBJ1-1, with D perhaps TRBD1 (6 bases). This CDR3 spans 14 amino acids. Germline V CDR1 and CDR2: SGHRS, YFSETQ. Trimming cost V 2 bases and J 3 bases, with 11 bases left between them. CDR3 sequence reads: CASSFLAGDTEAFF. CDR3 bases: TGCGCCAGCAGCTTTCTGGCAGGGGACACTGAAGCTTTCTTT.

This chain uses TRBV30 with TRBJ2-7, with D unresolved. V was cut by 5 bases and J by 0 bases, with 8 bases left in between. The germline V gene encodes CDR1 GTSNPN and CDR2 SVGIG (reference sequence). This CDR3 spans 12 amino acids. CDR3: CAWGSSSYEQYF. The CDR3 DNA is TGTGCCTGGGGGTCTAGCTCCTACGAGCAGTACTTC.

The chain couples TRBV9 to TRBJ1-1, with 7 bases aligning to TRBD1. The CDR3 runs to 14 residues. Unmatched junction bases numbered 6, after V lost 0 bases and J lost 7 bases. The V gene's germline CDR1 is SGDLS and CDR2 YYNGEE. CDR3 sequence (DNA): TGTGCCAGCAGCGTAGCAGGGGGAAGGGGTGAAGCTTTCTTT. Its protein is CASSVAGGRGEAFF. Together with reference TRBV9 and TRBJ1-1, the CDR3 gives the full variable domain: DSGVTQTPKHLITATGQRVTLRCSPRSGDLSVYWYQQSLDQGLQFLIQYYNGEERAKGNILERFSAQQFPDLHSELNLSSLELGDSALYFCASSVAGGRGEAFFGQGTRLTVV.

J is TRBJ2-3 and V is TRBV5-1; the match to TRBD2 covers 10 bases. Germline CDR1 SGHRS, CDR2 YFSETQ. Trimming at V came to 8 bases and at J to 4 bases, leaving 7 bases not matched to a gene. The CDR3 contains 14 residues. CDR3: CASTGTSVADTQYF. CDR3 nucleotide sequence: TGCGCCAGTACCGGGACTAGCGTTGCAGATACGCAGTATTTT. Full variable domain (remainder filled in from reference TRBV5-1 and TRBJ2-3): KAGVTQTPRYLIKTRGQQVTLSCSPISGHRSVSWYQQTPGQGLQFLFEYFSETQRNKGNFPGRFSGRQFSNSRSEMNVSTLELGDSALYLCASTGTSVADTQYFGPGTRLTVL.

The chain joins TRBV5-1 to TRBJ2-1; TRBD2 matches 12 bases. CDR1 is SGHRS and CDR2 is YFSETQ in the germline V gene. V shed 4 bases, J shed 6 bases, and the junction held 5 bases outside the gene matches. The CDR3 spans 15 residues. CDR3 loop: CASSLTSGGTNEQFF. In DNA, the CDR3 is TGCGCCAGCAGCCTTACTAGCGGGGGGACCAATGAGCAGTTCTTC.

This rearrangement joins TRBV6-1 to TRBJ1-2; D is possibly TRBD1 (6 bases). Germline values: CDR1 MNHNS, CDR2 SASEGT. This CDR3 spans 14 amino acids. Trimming removed 1 base from V and 4 bases from J, with 10 bases in between. The CDR3 loop is CASSEDRVGYGYTF. CDR3 DNA sequence: TGTGCCAGCAGTGAAGACAGGGTAGGCTATGGCTACACCTTC.

V gene TRBV13 combines with J gene TRBJ2-2; TRBD2 matches 12 bases. This CDR3 comprises 18 residues. The germline V gene encodes CDR1 PRHDT and CDR2 FYEKMQ (reference sequence). J was trimmed by 0 bases and V by 2 bases; bases with no gene match: 4. The CDR3 is CASSLRLAGGPNTGELFF. The CDR3 DNA is TGTGCCAGCAGCTTACGTCTAGCGGGGGGGCCGAACACCGGGGAGCTGTTTTTT.

V is TRBV11-1 and J is TRBJ2-1; 8 bases are shared with TRBD1. In germline, CDR1 is SGHAT, CDR2 FQDESV (reference sequence). J was trimmed by 2 bases and V by 10 bases; bases with no gene match: 7. This CDR3 has 14 residues. Written as DNA, the CDR3 is TGTGCCACCCGTGGACAGGGAGCCTACAATGAGCAGTTCTTC. Translation: CATRGQGAYNEQFF. The variable domain in full, completed from reference TRBV11-1 and TRBJ2-1, reads EAEVAQSPRYKITEKSQAVAFWCDPISGHATLYWYRQILGQGPELLVQFQDESVVDDSQLPKDRFSAERLKGVDSTLKIQPAELGDSAMYLCATRGQGAYNEQFFGPGTRLTVL.

The chain is built from TRBV19 and TRBJ1-4; TRBD1 agrees at 8 bases. V lost 3 bases and J lost 4; bases outside the gene matches: 13. The CDR3 runs 18 residues. CDR1 is LNHDA, CDR2 SQIVND, per germline (reference sequence). The CDR3 is CASSMDRVSPAGNEKLFF. CDR3 in DNA: TGTGCCAGTAGTATGGACAGGGTGTCGCCTGCTGGTAATGAAAAACTGTTTTTT.

This chain links TRBV29-1 with TRBJ1-4; D is undetermined. V lost 4 bases, J lost 5 bases, and 14 bases lay in between. The CDR3 contains 14 residues. Germline V gives CDR1 SQVTM, CDR2 ANQGSEA. The CDR3 region has the DNA TGCAGCGTTGTTCTAGTCAGCAAAAATGAAAAACTGTTTTTT. Its protein product is CSVVLVSKNEKLFF.

V is TRBV6-1 and J is TRBJ1-2; TRBD1 is a possible D gene (5 bases). The CDR3 runs 15 residues. CDR1 and CDR2 (germline): MNHNS, SASEGT. Trimming took 2 bases from V and 4 from J, leaving 14 bases between them. The CDR3 protein is CASSESDRQSYGYTF. The CDR3 DNA follows: TGTGCCAGCAGTGAAAGCGACAGACAGTCCTATGGCTACACCTTC.

This sequence joins TRBV6-1 and TRBJ2-2, with D perhaps matching TRBD1 (6 bases). The length of the CDR3 is 15 residues. Germline V CDR1 and CDR2: MNHNS, SASEGT. V lost 2 bases to trimming and J lost 5 bases, with 12 bases between them. This CDR3 reads CASSETVRGTGELFF. CDR3 in DNA: TGTGCCAGCAGTGAAACAGTCAGGGGTACCGGGGAGCTGTTTTTT.

The rearrangement uses TRBV2 and TRBJ1-1, with D tentatively TRBD1 (5 bases). The CDR3 is 13 residues long. CDR1 and CDR2 from the germline V gene are SNHLY and FYNNEI. V lost 6 bases, J lost 11 bases, and 19 bases lay in between. CDR3 amino acids: CASRGTGGLEAFF. Here the CDR3 DNA reads TGTGCCAGCAGGGGGACGGGGGGACTGGAGGCTTTCTTT. Filled out from reference TRBV2 and TRBJ1-1, the complete variable domain reads EPEVTQTPSHQVTQMGQEVILRCVPISNHLYFYWYRQILGQKVEFLVSFYNNEISEKSEIFDDQFSVERPDGSNFTLKIRSTKLEDSAMYFCASRGTGGLEAFFGQGTRLTVV.

This clone has only one observation. The chain couples TRBV27 to TRBJ1-2; D is possibly TRBD1 (5 bases). Looked up from germline, CDR1 is MNHEY and CDR2 is SMNVEV (reference sequence). The V end lost 3 bases, the J end lost 3 bases, and 11 bases lay between the germline ends. This CDR3 spans 14 amino acids. The CDR3 sequence is CASSFGRGDYGYTF. The CDR3 nucleotides read TGTGCCAGCAGTTTCGGGAGAGGGGACTATGGCTACACCTTC.

This clone appeared a few times. The chain couples TRBV2 to TRBJ2-5; 12 bases map to TRBD2. CDR1 and CDR2 from the germline V gene are SNHLY and FYNNEI. This CDR3 has 17 amino acids. V lost 2 bases to trimming and J lost 1 base; unmatched junction nucleotides: 5. CDR3 sequence: CASSESGTSGFQETQYF. The DNA of the CDR3 is TGTGCCAGCAGTGAAAGCGGGACTAGCGGGTTCCAAGAGACCCAGTACTTC.

The CDR3 DNA sequence: TGTGCCAGCAGCTTAGTGACAGGGAGGATGGCCAAAAACATTCAGTACTTC. It translates to CASSLVTGRMAKNIQYF. The chain joins TRBV7-9 to TRBJ2-4, with D possibly TRBD1 on 7 matching bases. The CDR3 sequence is 17 residues long. Germline lookup yields CDR1 SEHNR and CDR2 FQNEAQ (reference sequence). V was pared by 1 base and J by 1 base, with 14 bases between. Using reference TRBV7-9 and TRBJ2-4 for the parts outside the CDR3, the full variable domain is DTGVSQNPRHKITKRGQNVTFRCDPISEHNRLYWYRQTLGQGPEFLTYFQNEAQLEKSRLLSDRFSAERPKGSFSTLEIQRTEQGDSAMYLCASSLVTGRMAKNIQYFGAGTRLSVL.

The V gene is TRBV19, the J gene TRBJ1-5, with TRBD1 identical over 8 bases. The CDR3 has 17 residues. After removal of 7 bases from V and 3 bases from J, the junction contained 14 bases not matched to a gene. The germline V gene encodes CDR1 LNHDA and CDR2 SQIVND (reference sequence). The CDR3 bases are TGTGCCAGTACCCCGGACAGGGATTACCCATTCAATCAGCCCCAGCATTTT. Translated, it gives CASTPDRDYPFNQPQHF.

The V and J genes are TRBV4-1 and TRBJ2-7; D perhaps matches TRBD2 (7 bases). The CDR3 contains 15 residues. V lost 4 bases, J lost 7 bases, and 20 bases lay in between. Germline CDR1 reads MGHRA; CDR2 reads YSYEKL. DNA of the CDR3: TGCGCCAGCAGCCTTCTAGGGGGGGGTAGTTGGGAGCAGTACTTC. Its translation: CASSLLGGGSWEQYF.

The chain has TRBV30 and TRBJ1-6; 9 positions match TRBD1. The CDR3 spans 17 residues. Trimming at V came to 0 bases and at J to 8 bases, leaving 11 bases not matched to a gene. CDR1 GTSNPN and CDR2 SVGIG come from the germline V gene (reference sequence). CDR3 DNA: TGTGCCTGGAGTGTACAGGGATTGGGGGACAGGGATTCACCCCTCCACTTT. This codes for CAWSVQGLGDRDSPLHF.

This chain connects TRBV6-5 to TRBJ2-4, with D tentatively TRBD2 (6 bases). Trimming pared 8 bases from V and 0 bases from J, leaving 14 bases between. There are 15 residues in the CDR3. CDR1 is MNHEY and CDR2 is SVGAGI in the germline V gene. CDR3 coding DNA: TGTGCCAGCGCTGGTACGGGAGTAGCCAAAAACATTCAGTACTTC. Amino acids: CASAGTGVAKNIQYF.

This chain links TRBV27 with TRBJ1-2; D not certain. Trimming left V 5 bases short and J 7 bases short, with 17 bases between. This CDR3 is 14 amino acids long. From germline, CDR1 is MNHEY and CDR2 SMNVEV (reference sequence). The CDR3 loop reads CASSPITLGSGYTF. The CDR3 DNA reads TGTGCCAGCAGTCCCATTACGTTGGGATCTGGCTACACCTTC.

This clone was found a few times. The chain combines TRBV21-1 with TRBJ1-3; the D call TRBD1 from the table was never checked on the DNA. TRBV21-1 counts as a pseudogene. The CDR3 is 17 amino acids. CDR3 DNA sequence: TGTGCCAGCACCCAAAGAATTACAGGGAGCTCTGGAAACACCATATATTTT. Translation gives CASTQRITGSSGNTIYF.

The chain recombines TRBV18 with TRBJ2-5; no clear D. The ends were cut back, 4 bases at V and 5 bases at J, with 11 bases in the middle. The CDR3 runs to 13 residues. Germline CDR1 KGHSH, CDR2 LQKENI. CDR3 residues: CASSRDQLETQYF. The CDR3 nucleotides are TGTGCCAGCTCACGGGATCAACTGGAGACCCAGTACTTC.

This chain joins TRBV5-1 and TRBJ1-2, with 7 bases that match TRBD1. The CDR3 has 13 amino acids. CDR1 is SGHRS and CDR2 is YFSETQ in the germline V gene. The V segment lost 4 bases and the J segment 7 bases; nucleotides outside the gene matches: 7. The CDR3 DNA follows: TGCGCCAGCAGCCAAGACAGGGTCGGTGGCTACACCTTC. Translated, it gives CASSQDRVGGYTF. The variable domain in full, completed from reference TRBV5-1 and TRBJ1-2, reads KAGVTQTPRYLIKTRGQQVTLSCSPISGHRSVSWYQQTPGQGLQFLFEYFSETQRNKGNFPGRFSGRQFSNSRSEMNVSTLELGDSALYLCASSQDRVGGYTFGSGTRLTVV.

The chain is built from TRBV7-2 and TRBJ1-1; 7 nucleotides agree with TRBD1. Germline assignment: CDR1 SGHTA and CDR2 FQGNSA. V gave up 4 bases and J gave up 2 bases; unmatched junction bases: 10. The CDR3 contains 16 residues. CDR3 protein: CASSSQGRTSNTEAFF. The DNA of the CDR3 is TGTGCCAGCAGCTCACAGGGGAGGACGAGTAACACTGAAGCTTTCTTT.

The count of this clone is one. V and J are TRBV7-3 and TRBJ2-6; a weak D match, TRBD1 (5 bases). Germline V gives CDR1 SGHTA, CDR2 FQGTGA. The CDR3 length is 17 residues. V was shortened by 0 bases and J by 2 bases, with 11 bases between the two germline ends. CDR3 amino acids: CASSLTAGLAGANVLTF. The CDR3 region has the DNA TGTGCCAGCAGCTTAACGGCAGGGCTAGCTGGGGCCAACGTCCTGACTTTC.

In this sample, this clone turned up a few times. CDR3: CARPGQGSYSNQPQHF. Here the CDR3 DNA reads TGCGCCAGACCGGGACAGGGATCTTATAGCAATCAGCCCCAGCATTTT. The chain uses TRBV10-1 and TRBJ1-5; the match to TRBD1 covers 9 bases. The CDR3 has 16 amino acids. The trim removed 9 bases at V and 0 bases at J, leaving 9 bases unmatched. Germline lookup yields CDR1 WNHNN and CDR2 SYGVQD (reference sequence).

This chain joins TRBV14 and TRBJ2-7; TRBD1 matches at 11 bases. CDR3 length: 15 residues. Germline-derived CDR1 and CDR2 are SGHDN and FVKESK. J lost 6 bases, V lost 3 bases, and 7 bases had no gene match. CDR3: CASSQVDRGRLEQYF. DNA for the CDR3: TGTGCCAGCAGCCAGGTGGACAGGGGGCGCCTCGAGCAGTACTTC.

This chain joins TRBV7-6 and TRBJ1-4, with a tentative D call TRBD1 (5 bases). V shed 3 bases and J shed 0 bases, with 20 bases lying between them. Per germline, CDR1 SGHVS and CDR2 FNYEAQ. This CDR3 is built from 19 residues. The CDR3, as DNA: TGTGCCAGCAGCTTGGGGGTAGGGGCAGCTAGTGCAACTAATGAAAAACTGTTTTTT. It yields the protein CASSLGVGAASATNEKLFF.